This TCR beta chain was identified during a study of control samples from healthy donors and cancer patients. Only in-frame clones appear in the TCRdb table, and some are missing; sequencing was by immunoSEQ multiplex PCR. There are approximately 190,000 clones in the sample, with roughly 2.2% held by the top ten. The CDR3 has 15 amino acids. CDR1 and CDR2 from the germline V gene are SGHVS and FNYEAQ. The trim removed 8 bases at V and 2 bases at J, leaving 10 bases unmatched. The J gene is TRBJ2-3, the V gene TRBV7-6; 7 bases agree with TRBD1. The clonotype originates from a woman in her twenties or thirties in good health. The sequenced material came from blood. CDR3 nucleotide sequence: TGTGCCAGCCCCAAAGGGGGCGGACCCACAGATACGCAGTATTTT. This codes for CASPKGGGPTDTQYF.